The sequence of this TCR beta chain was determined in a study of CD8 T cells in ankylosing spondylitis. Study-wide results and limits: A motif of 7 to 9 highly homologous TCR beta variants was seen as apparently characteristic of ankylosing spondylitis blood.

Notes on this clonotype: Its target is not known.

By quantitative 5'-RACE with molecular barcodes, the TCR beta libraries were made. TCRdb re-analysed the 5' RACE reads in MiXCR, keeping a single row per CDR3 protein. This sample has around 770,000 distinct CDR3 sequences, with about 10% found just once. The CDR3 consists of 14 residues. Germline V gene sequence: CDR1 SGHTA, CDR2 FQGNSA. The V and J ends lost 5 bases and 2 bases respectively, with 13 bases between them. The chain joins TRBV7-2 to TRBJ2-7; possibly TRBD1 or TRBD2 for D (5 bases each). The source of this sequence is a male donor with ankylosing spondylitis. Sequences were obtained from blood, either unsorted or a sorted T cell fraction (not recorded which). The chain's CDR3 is CASSAPGPTYEQYF. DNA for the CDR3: TGTGCCAGCAGCGCGCCGGGACCAACCTACGAGCAGTACTTC.